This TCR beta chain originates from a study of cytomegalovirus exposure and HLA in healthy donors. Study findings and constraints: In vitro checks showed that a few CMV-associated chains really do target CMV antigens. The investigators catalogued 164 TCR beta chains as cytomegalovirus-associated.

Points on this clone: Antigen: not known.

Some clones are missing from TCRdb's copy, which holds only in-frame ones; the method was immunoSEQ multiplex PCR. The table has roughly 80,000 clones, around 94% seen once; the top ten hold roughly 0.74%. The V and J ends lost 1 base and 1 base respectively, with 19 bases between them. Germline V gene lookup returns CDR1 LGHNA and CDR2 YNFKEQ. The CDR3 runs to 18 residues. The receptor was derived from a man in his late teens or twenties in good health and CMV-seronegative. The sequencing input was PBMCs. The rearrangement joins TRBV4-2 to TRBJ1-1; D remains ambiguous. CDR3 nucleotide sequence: TGTGCCAGCAGCCAAGTGGGAGGCGGCAGGCCACCGAACACTGAAGCTTTCTTT. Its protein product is CASSQVGGGRPPNTEAFF.